This T cell receptor (beta chain) was profiled in a study of OX40 agonist ivuxolimab in advanced cancers. Study information: All patients had ivuxolimab intravenously every 2 weeks at 0.01 to 10 mg/kg. Partial responses were achieved by three patients, of whom one had hepatocellular carcinoma and two had cutaneous melanoma. Study-level findings and limits: Antigen targets of the expanded peripheral T cells went undetermined.

The CDR3 sequence is 15 residues long. Germline V gene data show CDR1 as MNHNS and CDR2 as SASEGT. With 6 bases removed from V and 5 bases from J, the gap between germline ends came to 17 bases. Sequenced by immunoSEQ multiplex PCR; TCRdb stores in-frame clones only, minus some. This sample has roughly 50,000 clones, with about 86% found just once. In the case of this clone: The antigen is unknown.

This TCR derives from an adult with an advanced solid tumor such as melanoma, head and neck, liver or kidney cancer. This specimen was CD4+ or CD8+ T cells sorted from blood, taken in a trial of the OX40 agonist ivuxolimab. V gene TRBV6-1 combines with J gene TRBJ2-1; D possibly corresponds to TRBD2 (6 bases). This CDR3 is CASRPGRGGNNEQFF. CDR3 coding DNA: TGTGCCAGCAGACCCGGTCGTGGGGGGAACAATGAGCAGTTCTTC.